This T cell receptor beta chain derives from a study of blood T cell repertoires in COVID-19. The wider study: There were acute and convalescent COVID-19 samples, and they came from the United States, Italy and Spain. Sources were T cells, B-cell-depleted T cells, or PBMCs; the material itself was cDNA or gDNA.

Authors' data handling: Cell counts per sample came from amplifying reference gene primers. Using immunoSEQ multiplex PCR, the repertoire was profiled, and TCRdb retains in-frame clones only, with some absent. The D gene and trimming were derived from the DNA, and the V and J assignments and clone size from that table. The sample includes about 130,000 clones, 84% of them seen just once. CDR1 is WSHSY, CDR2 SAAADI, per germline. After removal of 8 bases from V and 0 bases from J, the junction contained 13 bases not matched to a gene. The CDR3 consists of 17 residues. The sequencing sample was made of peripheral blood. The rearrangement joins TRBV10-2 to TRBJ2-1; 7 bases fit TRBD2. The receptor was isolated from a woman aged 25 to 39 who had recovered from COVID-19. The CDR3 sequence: CASRGGSGGSSYNEQFF. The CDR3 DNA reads TGCGCCAGCCGAGGAGGGTCGGGCGGGAGCTCCTACAATGAGCAGTTCTTC.